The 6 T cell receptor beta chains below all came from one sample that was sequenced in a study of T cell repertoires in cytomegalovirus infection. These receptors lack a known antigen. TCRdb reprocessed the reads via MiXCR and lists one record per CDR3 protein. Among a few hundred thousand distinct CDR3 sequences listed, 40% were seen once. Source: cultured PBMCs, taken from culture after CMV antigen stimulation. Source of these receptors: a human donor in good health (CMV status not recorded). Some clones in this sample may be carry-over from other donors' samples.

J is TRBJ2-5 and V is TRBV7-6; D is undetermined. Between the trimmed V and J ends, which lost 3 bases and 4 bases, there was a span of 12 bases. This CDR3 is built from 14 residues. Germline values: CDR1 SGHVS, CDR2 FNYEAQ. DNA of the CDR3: TGTGCCAGCAGCTTCGGCAGCTTAGGAGAGACCCAGTACTTC. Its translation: CASSFGSLGETQYF. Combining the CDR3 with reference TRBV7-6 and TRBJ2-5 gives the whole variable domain GAGVSQSPRYKVTKRGQDVALRCDPISGHVSLYWYRQALGQGPEFLTYFNYEAQQDKSGLPNDRFSAERPEGSISTLTIQRTEQRDSAMYRCASSFGSLGETQYFGPGTRLLVL.

The CDR3 region is CASSFPDEQYF. The CDR3 DNA reads as TGTGCCAGCAGTTTTCCGGACGAGCAGTACTTC. The J gene is TRBJ2-7, the V gene TRBV12-3 or TRBV12-4; D gene uncertain. CDR3 length: 11 amino acids. The ends were cut back, 3 bases at V and 5 bases at J, with 5 bases in the middle.

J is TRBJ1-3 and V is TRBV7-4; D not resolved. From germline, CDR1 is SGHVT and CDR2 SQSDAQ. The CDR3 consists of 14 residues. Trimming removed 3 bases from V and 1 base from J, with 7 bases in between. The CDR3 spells CASSFCGSGNTIYF. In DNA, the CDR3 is TGTGCCAGCAGCTTCTGTGGATCTGGAAACACCATATATTTT.

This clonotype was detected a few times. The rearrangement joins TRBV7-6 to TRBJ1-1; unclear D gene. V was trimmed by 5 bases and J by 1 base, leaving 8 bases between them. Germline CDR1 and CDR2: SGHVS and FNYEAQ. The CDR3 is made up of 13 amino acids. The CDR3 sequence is CASSRWGNTEAFF. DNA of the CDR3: TGTGCCAGCAGCCGATGGGGGAACACTGAAGCTTTCTTT.

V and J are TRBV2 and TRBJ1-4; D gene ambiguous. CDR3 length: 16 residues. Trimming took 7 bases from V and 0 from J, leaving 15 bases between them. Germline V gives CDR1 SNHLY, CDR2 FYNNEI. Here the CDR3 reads CASKPRWDATNEKLFF. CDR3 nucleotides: TGTGCCAGCAAACCCCGGTGGGATGCAACTAATGAAAAACTGTTTTTT.

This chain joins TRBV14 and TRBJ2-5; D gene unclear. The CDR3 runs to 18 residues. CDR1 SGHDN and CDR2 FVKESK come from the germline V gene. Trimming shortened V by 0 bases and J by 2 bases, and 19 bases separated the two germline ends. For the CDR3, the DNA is TGTGCCAGCAGCCAAGATCGATCGGTTGCCCTTGAACAAGAGACCCAGTACTTC. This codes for CASSQDRSVALEQETQYF.